The present T cell receptor beta chain was sequenced within a study of blood T cell repertoires in COVID-19. Trimming took 9 bases from V and 0 from J, leaving 9 bases between them. There are 12 residues in the CDR3. Sequencing used immunoSEQ multiplex PCR; TCRdb keeps in-frame clones, though not all of them. The sample includes 50,000 to 75,000 clones, 80% to 85% of them seen just once. Sequencing input: peripheral blood. The chain links TRBV12-3 or TRBV12-4 to TRBJ2-7, with D possibly being TRBD2 (6 bases). The sequence was collected from a woman of 80 years or more with active or convalescent COVID-19. This CDR3 reads CARRGDSYEQYF. The CDR3 DNA follows: TGTGCCAGACGCGGGGACTCCTACGAGCAGTACTTC.